A selection of T cell receptor beta chains follows, all from one sample in a study of intratumoral heterogeneity in liver cancer. This table comes from immunoSEQ multiplex PCR, and its TCRdb copy is limited to in-frame clones, with some not included. The table records about 2,800 clones, around 75% of them present only once. The input for sequencing was tumor tissue, taken before any cancer treatment. These receptors came from a woman in her seventies with hepatocellular carcinoma. CDR3s leave out the opening cysteine and the closing phenylalanine or tryptophan. The order of the fields is V gene, clone size, J gene, CDR3 protein. Only some rows state a clone size, as once, few, many or a class for expanded clones.

v_gene: TRBV5-5
abundance: medium-sized
j_gene: TRBJ1-3
CDR3aa: ASSVDSRVFGNTIY

v_gene: TRBV14
abundance: large
j_gene: TRBJ1-5
CDR3aa: ASSDRDNQPQH

v_gene: TRBV24-1
abundance: -
j_gene: TRBJ2-5
CDR3aa: ATSDPGTSQETQY

v_gene: TRBV19
abundance: -
j_gene: TRBJ2-5
CDR3aa: ASSKQEPSPENQY

v_gene: TRBV3-1/TRBV3-2
abundance: once
j_gene: TRBJ2-4
CDR3aa: ASSQGDRGDIQY

v_gene: TRBV29-1
abundance: -
j_gene: TRBJ1-5
CDR3aa: SVTGGTNQPQH

v_gene: TRBV4-1
abundance: -
j_gene: TRBJ1-5
CDR3aa: ASSQSWGSNQPQH

v_gene: TRBV9
abundance: once
j_gene: TRBJ2-1
CDR3aa: ASSPRTSGIMWDEQF

v_gene: TRBV5-6
abundance: -
j_gene: TRBJ2-1
CDR3aa: ASRRVLGSGHNEQF

v_gene: TRBV2
abundance: -
j_gene: TRBJ1-5
CDR3aa: ASSGSTGQPQH

v_gene: TRBV7-2
abundance: -
j_gene: TRBJ2-1
CDR3aa: ASSLAVQASNEQF

v_gene: TRBV9
abundance: -
j_gene: TRBJ2-5
CDR3aa: ASSVGETYNQETQY

v_gene: TRBV24-1
abundance: -
j_gene: TRBJ2-2
CDR3aa: ATESRVSNTGELF

v_gene: TRBV5-6
abundance: -
j_gene: TRBJ2-5
CDR3aa: ASSLTGVWQETQY